A single T cell receptor beta chain is shown here with its context. This entry comes from a study of blood T cell repertoires in COVID-19. In the study overall: COVID-19 samples collected from the United States, Italy and Spain covered acute and convalescent phases. Nucleic acid was either cDNA or gDNA, and it came from T cells, B-cell-depleted T cells, or PBMCs.

Germline V gene data show CDR1 as MGHRA and CDR2 as YSYEKL. The CDR3 runs 15 residues. Trimming pared 2 bases from V and 3 bases from J, leaving 14 bases between. Per the original methods: Scientists estimated how many nucleated cells there were by amplifying reference gene primers. Method: immunoSEQ multiplex PCR; TCRdb's copy keeps in-frame clones and lacks some. For V, J and clone size, that table is used; D and trimming come from the DNA. The sample has 60,000 to 100,000 clones, 70% to 90% seen once. The rearrangement uses TRBV4-1 and TRBJ2-7, with no clear D. The receptor was derived from a man aged 45-65 years with active COVID-19. Sequenced input: peripheral blood. The DNA for the CDR3 is TGCGCCAGCAGCCAACTGACCGGAGAGATCTACGAGCAGTACTTC. This sequence encodes CASSQLTGEIYEQYF.